Listed below are T cell receptor beta chains from one sample, sequenced in a study of regulatory T cells in long-lasting Graves disease. TCRdb called the multiplex PCR reads again in MiXCR, with one record for every CDR3 protein. This table has some 560,000 distinct CDR3 sequences, roughly 15% appearing once. Separately, the same data were catalogued under a study of T cells in Graves' hyperthyroidism and ophthalmopathy.

Sample: peripheral blood mononuclear cells (PBMCs), taken at new diagnosis, from a patient treated with antithyroid drugs. Source of these receptors: a woman aged 35-65 years with Graves disease. Both conserved end residues are part of each CDR3. The D gene is left open where the match is weak. Size is omitted from some rows. Given values are once, few, many or a class for expanded clones.

CDR3 length	V gene	J gene	D gene	clone size	CDR3 protein	CDR3 DNA
19	TRBV19	TRBJ2-6	TRBD1	.	CASSIARDRGYSGANVLTF	TGTGCCAGTAGTATAGCGAGGGACAGGGGATACTCTGGGGCCAACGTCCTGACTTTC
14	TRBV15	TRBJ2-5	TRBD1	.	CATSSDRESETQYF	TGTGCCACCAGCAGCGACAGGGAGTCTGAGACCCAGTACTTC
13	TRBV6-5	TRBJ1-1	.	many	CASSNYRNTEAFF	TGTGCCAGCAGTAACTACAGGAACACTGAAGCTTTCTTT
14	TRBV20-1	TRBJ2-5	.	.	CSADSGSLGGTQYF	TGCAGTGCCGACTCTGGGAGCCTAGGGGGGACCCAGTACTTC
14	TRBV2	TRBJ2-3	TRBD2	few	CASTSGGPRDTQYF	TGTGCCAGCACTAGCGGGGGCCCCAGGGATACGCAGTATTTT
14	TRBV10-3	TRBJ2-7	TRBD1	many	CAISEGQGLHEQYF	TGTGCCATCAGTGAGGGACAGGGTTTGCACGAGCAGTACTTC
15	TRBV6-2/TRBV6-3	TRBJ1-1	.	many	CASIKLTRPGPEAFF	TGTGCCAGCATCAAATTGACCCGACCCGGGCCCGAAGCTTTCTTT
15	TRBV6-1	TRBJ1-6	.	few	CASSPRTDLNSPLHF	TGTGCCAGCAGCCCCCGGACAGACTTAAATTCACCCCTCCACTTT
15	TRBV7-3	TRBJ2-1	TRBD2	.	CASSFSGGSLNEQFF	TGTGCCAGCAGCTTCTCGGGGGGGTCCCTCAATGAGCAGTTCTTC
13	TRBV5-1	TRBJ2-1	.	.	CASSPGALNEQFF	TGCGCCAGCAGCCCCGGGGCCTTAAATGAGCAGTTCTTC
15	TRBV14	TRBJ2-7	.	many	CASSQDTGNNYEQYF	TGTGCCAGCAGCCAAGATACAGGTAACAACTACGAGCAGTACTTC
14	TRBV12-3/TRBV12-4	TRBJ1-6	.	many	CASMRAVDNSPLHF	TGTGCCAGCATGCGGGCAGTCGATAATTCACCCCTCCACTTT
13	TRBV6-1	TRBJ1-1	.	many	CASTHNGYTEAFF	TGTGCCAGCACACACAACGGATACACTGAAGCTTTCTTT
15	TRBV20-1	TRBJ2-5	TRBD1	.	CSSFPRDRGSGAQYF	TGCAGTTCCTTCCCCCGGGACAGGGGTTCTGGGGCCCAGTACTTC
12	TRBV14	TRBJ2-3	.	few	CASSQGLLTQYF	TGTGCCAGCAGCCAAGGGCTGCTTACGCAGTATTTT
13	TRBV4-1	TRBJ2-7	.	few	CASSQDSRYEQYF	TGCGCCAGCAGCCAAGATAGCCGATACGAGCAGTACTTC
15	TRBV7-8	TRBJ2-1	TRBD2	many	CASSLLSGANIGQFF	TGTGCCAGCAGCTTACTTAGCGGGGCAAACATAGGGCAGTTCTTC
15	TRBV7-2	TRBJ1-2	.	many	CASSLAGGAKDGYTF	TGTGCCAGCAGCTTAGCTGGGGGCGCAAAGGATGGCTACACCTTC
13	TRBV12-3/TRBV12-4	TRBJ1-1	TRBD1	many	CASRTGMNTEAFF	TGTGCCAGCAGGACAGGGATGAACACTGAAGCTTTCTTT
16	TRBV13	TRBJ1-1	.	many	CASSPEAGRLNTEAFF	TGTGCCAGCAGCCCCGAAGCGGGACGGTTGAACACTGAAGCTTTCTTT
13	TRBV2	TRBJ1-1	.	many	CAKKEGLVTEAFF	TGTGCCAAAAAGGAAGGGTTGGTCACTGAAGCTTTCTTT
14	TRBV10-3	TRBJ1-1	TRBD1	many	CATSHGTGNTEAFF	TGTGCCACGTCTCATGGGACAGGGAACACTGAAGCTTTCTTT
11	TRBV29-1	TRBJ2-7	.	few	CSVGTLYEQYF	TGCAGCGTGGGGACACTCTACGAGCAGTACTTC
14	TRBV2	TRBJ2-7	TRBD2	few	CASSLTGTSGEQYF	TGTGCCAGCAGTTTAACCGGGACTAGCGGCGAGCAGTACTTC
12	TRBV6-1	TRBJ1-1	.	many	CASVGRATEAFF	TGTGCCAGCGTAGGGCGGGCCACTGAAGCTTTCTTT
15	TRBV9	TRBJ2-1	TRBD1	few	CASSGGTGPYNEQFF	TGTGCCAGCAGCGGGGGGACAGGGCCTTACAATGAGCAGTTCTTC
14	TRBV19	TRBJ2-7	.	.	CASSMSSYSYEQYF	TGTGCCAGTAGTATGAGTAGCTACTCCTACGAGCAGTACTTC
15	TRBV25-1	TRBJ1-6	.	few	CASSGTRTYNSPLHF	TGTGCCAGCAGCGGGACAAGGACCTATAATTCACCCCTCCACTTT
13	TRBV4-1	TRBJ1-2	.	.	CASSHLGDYGYTF	TGCGCCAGCAGCCATCTCGGGGACTATGGCTACACCTTC
16	TRBV7-3	TRBJ2-3	TRBD1	many	CASSASTGAGTDTQYF	TGTGCCAGCAGCGCCTCGACAGGGGCCGGCACAGATACGCAGTATTTT
16	TRBV11-2	TRBJ1-6	.	.	CASSLENRFYNSPLHF	TGTGCCAGCAGCTTAGAAAACAGATTCTATAATTCACCCCTCCACTTT
13	TRBV6-2/TRBV6-3	TRBJ1-4	.	many	CASSSAEGAKRFF	TGTGCCAGCAGTTCAGCAGAAGGAGCAAAGAGGTTTTTT
14	TRBV5-1	TRBJ1-6	.	.	CASRRASDNSPLHF	TGCGCCAGCAGAAGGGCGAGCGATAATTCACCCCTCCACTTT
15	TRBV12-3/TRBV12-4	TRBJ1-5	.	.	CASTPGGNSNQPQRF	TGTGCCAGCACCCCCGGTGGGAATAGCAATCAGCCCCAGCGTTTT
15	TRBV2	TRBJ1-2	.	few	CASSEARMANYGYTF	TGTGCCAGCAGTGAGGCGAGGATGGCCAACTATGGCTACACCTTC
16	TRBV5-4	TRBJ2-1	TRBD2	.	CASSLRSVGAGDGGDF	TGTGCCAGCAGCTTGCGGTCTGTCGGGGCGGGGGACGGTGGGGACTTC
15	TRBV12-3/TRBV12-4	TRBJ1-2	.	many	CASSLGGATNYGYTF	TGTGCCAGCAGTTTAGGGGGGGCGACTAACTATGGCTACACCTTC
14	TRBV2	TRBJ2-7	TRBD2	many	CASRQSGGASEQYF	TGTGCCAGCAGGCAGAGCGGGGGGGCTTCCGAGCAGTACTTC
17	TRBV7-9	TRBJ2-1	TRBD1	few	CASSPRGRDSGYNEQFF	TGTGCCAGCAGCCCCAGGGGCCGGGACAGTGGCTACAATGAGCAGTTCTTC
15	TRBV2	TRBJ1-2	TRBD1	many	CASSEGGGGNFGYTF	TGTGCCAGCAGTGAAGGGGGAGGGGGCAACTTTGGCTACACCTTC
14	TRBV2	TRBJ2-2	.	many	CASRSGQNTGELFF	TGTGCCAGCAGATCGGGACAGAACACCGGGGAGCTGTTTTTT
14	TRBV20-1	TRBJ1-1	.	many	CSASLAQGETEAFF	TGCAGTGCTAGTCTCGCGCAGGGTGAAACTGAAGCTTTCTTT
12	TRBV12-3/TRBV12-4	TRBJ2-7	TRBD1	many	CASSLTGVEQYF	TGTGCCAGCAGCCTCACAGGGGTCGAGCAGTACTTC
13	TRBV6-1	TRBJ1-1	TRBD1	many	CASRLQGYTEAFF	TGTGCCAGCAGACTACAGGGGTACACTGAAGCTTTCTTT
15	TRBV7-3	TRBJ2-2	.	few	CASSLTPGLGRELFF	TGTGCCAGCAGCTTAACCCCGGGATTGGGACGAGAGCTGTTTTTT
13	TRBV2	TRBJ2-1	.	many	CASIAEAYNEQFF	TGTGCCAGCATAGCGGAGGCCTACAATGAGCAGTTCTTC
15	TRBV3-1	TRBJ1-1	TRBD1	many	CASSQGTGLNTEAFF	TGTGCCAGCAGCCAAGGGACAGGGCTGAACACTGAAGCTTTCTTT
15	TRBV2	TRBJ1-6	.	many	CASSEAQGRNSPLHF	TGTGCCAGCAGTGAAGCGCAGGGAAGGAATTCACCCCTCCACTTT
13	TRBV12-3/TRBV12-4	TRBJ2-7	.	few	CASSRDGKYEQYF	TGTGCCAGCAGCCGGGACGGAAAGTACGAGCAGTACTTC